This TCR beta chain was identified in a study of CD8+ T cells in alopecia areata. Study outcomes and limitations: With patients, TCR sharing proved less clear than in mice, a difference possibly related to HLA.

Following extraction, RNA underwent reverse transcription to cDNA, which served as the sequencing template. Produced via immunoSEQ multiplex PCR; TCRdb's table is partial and in-frame only. The sample has 200,000 or so clones, around 62% seen once. Peripheral blood and lesional scalp punch biopsies were taken from alopecia areata patients. The count of this clone is one. Its specificity is unknown. The specimen comprised CD4+ T cells sorted from blood, sampled at week 0. This TCR was sampled from a human donor with alopecia areata.

In DNA, the CDR3 is TGCGCCAGCAGCCAGCCCATGCGGGGATCCTACAATGAGCAGTTCTTC. Amino acid sequence: CASSQPMRGSYNEQFF. The chain joins TRBV4-1 to TRBJ2-1; D may be TRBD2 (6 bases). This CDR3 region has 16 residues. The V end lost 3 bases, the J end lost 1 base, and 13 bases lay between the germline ends. CDR1 and CDR2 from the germline V gene are MGHRA and YSYEKL.